This is a list of T cell receptor beta chains from one sample in a study of response to subunit inactivated influenza vaccine. TCRdb used MiXCR to reprocess the RT-PCR reads, holding one entry per CDR3 protein. Of 700,000 to 800,000 distinct CDR3 sequences in the sample, roughly 18% were seen once. Sequencing was performed on PBMCs from blood, taken around 5 days after vaccination. These receptors originate from a man over 45 who received an inactivated influenza vaccine. The conserved cysteine and the conserved F or W are not part of the CDR3 here. A row's size may be missing; if present it is once, few, many or a size class.

J: TRBJ2-5; V: TRBV12-3/TRBV12-4; size: -; CDR3: AIGPGAQGGQY
J: TRBJ2-1; V: TRBV2; size: -; CDR3: ASSEAAGRSGDEQF
J: TRBJ2-7; V: TRBV7-9; size: -; CDR3: ASSLGVGISYEQY
J: TRBJ2-5; V: TRBV6-2/TRBV6-3; size: -; CDR3: ASTSPETQY
J: TRBJ2-3; V: TRBV5-1; size: -; CDR3: ASQIAAGLGTDTQY
J: TRBJ2-7; V: TRBV11-2; size: -; CDR3: ASSLRNPDRLISYEQY
J: TRBJ2-1; V: TRBV6-5; size: few; CDR3: ASSYSLLDSREQF
J: TRBJ2-1; V: TRBV6-1; size: few; CDR3: ASSEFGSNSYNEQF
J: TRBJ2-5; V: TRBV7-2; size: many; CDR3: ASSLTTGTQETQY
J: TRBJ2-7; V: TRBV27; size: few; CDR3: ASGRYEQY
J: TRBJ1-1; V: TRBV12-3/TRBV12-4; size: few; CDR3: ASSKNLGTEAF
J: TRBJ1-2; V: TRBV4-3; size: few; CDR3: ASSQDTASGYGYT
J: TRBJ1-1; V: TRBV6-2/TRBV6-3; size: few; CDR3: ASSYSGQANTEAF
J: TRBJ2-3; V: TRBV10-2; size: few; CDR3: ASMRGGADTQY
J: TRBJ2-5; V: TRBV6-2/TRBV6-3; size: many; CDR3: ASSPPGNGEETQY
J: TRBJ2-5; V: TRBV12-3/TRBV12-4; size: once; CDR3: ASSPGLAGRETQN
J: TRBJ2-3; V: TRBV6-5; size: -; CDR3: ASSYPATGGTDTQY
J: TRBJ1-1; V: TRBV10-3; size: -; CDR3: ATSYGGNTEAF
J: TRBJ2-1; V: TRBV7-2; size: -; CDR3: ASSLGRAGANEQF
J: TRBJ2-7; V: TRBV29-1; size: few; CDR3: SVSSSYEQY
J: TRBJ2-3; V: TRBV29-1; size: many; CDR3: SVVGLAGGNTQY
J: TRBJ2-3; V: TRBV18; size: few; CDR3: ASSRSRGLFTDTQY
J: TRBJ1-1; V: TRBV6-6; size: -; CDR3: ASSPAGSTEAF
J: TRBJ1-1; V: TRBV4-1; size: -; CDR3: ASSRRTQGFEAF